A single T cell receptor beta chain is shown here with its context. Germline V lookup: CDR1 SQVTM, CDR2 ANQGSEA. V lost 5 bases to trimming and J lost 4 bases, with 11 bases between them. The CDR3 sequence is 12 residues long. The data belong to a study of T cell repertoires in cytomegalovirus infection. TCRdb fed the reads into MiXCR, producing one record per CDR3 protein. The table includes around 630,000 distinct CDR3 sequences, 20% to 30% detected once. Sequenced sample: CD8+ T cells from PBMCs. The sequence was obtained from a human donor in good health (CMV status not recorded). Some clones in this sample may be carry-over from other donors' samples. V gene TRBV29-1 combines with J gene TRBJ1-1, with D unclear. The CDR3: CSVSVGGTEAFF. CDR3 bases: TGCAGCGTTTCGGTGGGTGGCACTGAAGCTTTCTTT.